This entry lists 9 T cell receptor beta chains sequenced from one sample in a study of T cell changes during pregnancy in multiple sclerosis. Sequencing used immunoSEQ multiplex PCR; TCRdb keeps in-frame clones, though not all of them. The sample includes under 55,000 clones, roughly 95% seen only once; the top ten take 0.31%. The sequences come from CD4+ T cells from peripheral blood mononuclear cells, collected in the third trimester of pregnancy. The receptors here all came from a female donor with multiple sclerosis, enrolled in a pregnancy study.

The chain couples TRBV18 to TRBJ2-3; D is ambiguous. V lost 1 base, J lost 1 base, and 6 bases lay in between. The CDR3 is 14 amino acids. Germline V gene sequence: CDR1 KGHSH, CDR2 LQKENI. The CDR3 sequence: CASSPQPGTDTQYF. The CDR3 region has the DNA TGTGCCAGCTCACCACAGCCCGGCACAGATACGCAGTATTTT.

The V call is TRBV14, the J call TRBJ1-3; unclear D gene. Trimming left V 4 bases short and J 8 bases short, with 9 bases between. The CDR3 is made up of 12 amino acids. CDR1 SGHDN and CDR2 FVKESK come from the germline V gene. CDR3 nucleotide sequence: TGTGCCAGCAGCCCCTTCGGGTACACCATATATTTT. Protein sequence: CASSPFGYTIYF. The full variable domain, its missing parts supplied by reference TRBV14 and TRBJ1-3, is EAGVTQFPSHSVIEKGQTVTLRCDPISGHDNLYWYRRVMGKEIKFLLHFVKESKQDESGMPNNRFLAERTGGTYSTLKVQPAELEDSGVYFCASSPFGYTIYFGEGSWLTVV.

The chain recombines TRBV7-6 with TRBJ2-1; 8 positions match TRBD2. J gave up 7 bases and V 5 bases, and 16 bases lay outside the gene matches. The CDR3 contains 17 residues. Germline CDR1 and CDR2: SGHVS and FNYEAQ. The CDR3 spells CASSQTLADAIQNEQFF. The DNA for the CDR3 is TGTGCCAGCAGCCAGACACTAGCGGACGCAATCCAAAATGAGCAGTTCTTC.

The chain links TRBV28 to TRBJ2-7, with a possible D match to TRBD1 (5 bases). There are 12 residues in the CDR3. V was shortened by 2 bases and J by 7 bases, with 9 bases between the two germline ends. Germline CDR1 is MDHEN and CDR2 is SYDVKM. CDR3 sequence: CASSLLAGEQYF. The CDR3 DNA follows: TGTGCCAGCAGTTTACTTGCAGGGGAGCAGTACTTC.

V is TRBV9 and J is TRBJ2-1; tentative D call: TRBD2 (7 bases). Germline V gene lookup returns CDR1 SGDLS and CDR2 YYNGEE. V was cut by 0 bases and J by 5 bases, with 15 bases left in between. The CDR3 loop spans 16 amino acids. The DNA for the CDR3 is TGTGCCAGCAGCGTAGGAGGGAGGGGGGCAAACAATGAGCAGTTCTTC. Amino acids: CASSVGGRGANNEQFF. Combining the CDR3 with reference TRBV9 and TRBJ2-1 gives the whole variable domain DSGVTQTPKHLITATGQRVTLRCSPRSGDLSVYWYQQSLDQGLQFLIQYYNGEERAKGNILERFSAQQFPDLHSELNLSSLELGDSALYFCASSVGGRGANNEQFFGPGTRLTVL.

The V call is TRBV21-1, the J call TRBJ2-2; the tabulated D call, TRBD1, remains unverified against the DNA. TRBV21-1 is a pseudogene locus. The CDR3 spans 15 residues. As DNA, the CDR3 is TGTGCCAGCAGCCAACCCCAGACACGCACCGGGGAGCTGTTTTTT. Amino acids: CASSQPQTRTGELFF.

V gene TRBV5-4 combines with J gene TRBJ2-5; D possibly corresponds to TRBD1 (6 bases). The CDR3 contains 16 residues. Germline CDR1 and CDR2: SGHNT and YYREEE (reference sequence). The V end was cut by 0 bases, the J end by 4 bases, with 16 bases between. This chain's CDR3 is CASSLAGQIRGETQYF. The DNA for the CDR3 is TGTGCCAGCAGCTTGGCCGGACAGATTCGAGGAGAGACCCAGTACTTC.

The rearrangement joins TRBV11-2 to TRBJ2-7; 9 bases are shared with TRBD1. The CDR3 runs 14 residues. Germline V lookup: CDR1 SGHAT, CDR2 FQNNGV. The V gene end was trimmed by 4 bases and the J gene end by 7 bases; junction bases not matched to a gene: 8. DNA of the CDR3: TGTGCCAGCAGCTCCCTTCGGGACAGGGTAGAGCAGTACTTC. As protein: CASSSLRDRVEQYF.

The gene calls are TRBV4-3 and TRBJ2-5; 7 bases are shared with TRBD2. The junction had 9 bases not matched to a gene; V was cut back by 7 bases and J by 1 base. CDR1 LGHNA and CDR2 YSLEER come from the germline V gene. This CDR3 has 15 amino acids. CDR3 sequence (DNA): TGCGCCAGCACCCCAACGGCGGGGGTCCAAGAGACCCAGTACTTC. Translated: CASTPTAGVQETQYF.